The 17 T cell receptor beta chains in this list originate from one sample, sequenced in a study of T-cell memory formation after mild COVID-19. Using its own MiXCR run on the 5' RACE reads, TCRdb lists one record per CDR3 protein. This sample has 470,000 or so distinct CDR3 sequences, with more than 15% found just once. The material sequenced was PBMCs or a T cell subset sorted from them (not recorded which). These receptor sequences come from a man between 18 and 35 years old who had mild COVID-19 (a few samples of this study predate the infection). Cell type and time point are not known.

This clonotype was seen more than once but under ten times. The chain has TRBV24-1 and TRBJ2-7, with D possibly TRBD2 on 5 matching bases. The V and J ends lost 12 bases and 2 bases respectively, with 16 bases between them. The germline CDR1 and CDR2 sequences are KGHDR and SFDVKD. The CDR3 sequence is 13 residues long. CDR3 in amino acids: CAAGWRSPYEQYF. The CDR3, as DNA: TGTGCCGCCGGATGGAGGAGTCCCTACGAGCAGTACTTC.

This clonotype was picked up a small number of times. The chain carries TRBV12-3 or TRBV12-4 and TRBJ2-5, with D possibly matching TRBD2 (5 bases). V dropped 4 bases and J dropped 5 bases, with 14 bases sitting between them. The CDR3 contains 14 residues. CDR3 DNA sequence: TGTGCCAGCAGTTCCCGGGGTCCGAGGGAGACCCAGTACTTC. Translating gives CASSSRGPRETQYF.

The chain has TRBV27 and TRBJ1-1; 8 bases match TRBD1. Trimming cost V 3 bases and J 12 bases; bases outside gene matches: 6. The CDR3 runs to 12 residues. The germline gives CDR1 MNHEY, CDR2 SMNVEV (reference sequence). The CDR3 sequence: CASSLGTGGTFF. The CDR3 nucleotides are TGTGCCAGCAGTTTGGGGACAGGAGGAACTTTCTTT.

This chain connects TRBV5-1 to TRBJ2-7; D is ambiguous. Germline values: CDR1 SGHRS, CDR2 YFSETQ. Trimming stripped 4 bases from V and 1 base from J, with 6 bases between. The CDR3 has 12 residues. CDR3 DNA sequence: TGCGCCAGCAGCCCATTTTCCTACGAGCAGTACGTC. Encoded protein: CASSPFSYEQYV.

Only a few counts were recorded for this clonotype. The rearrangement uses TRBV10-3 and TRBJ1-4; D may be TRBD1 (6 bases). Trimming pared 11 bases from V and 7 bases from J, leaving 14 bases between. The CDR3 is 12 residues long. CDR1 and CDR2 (germline): ENHRY, SYGVKD. The CDR3 coding sequence is TGTGCCCCTACTCCCAGGGGTGAAAAACTGTTTTTT. Protein product: CAPTPRGEKLFF.

The rearrangement joins TRBV4-1 to TRBJ2-7; 9 bases align to TRBD1. In germline, CDR1 is MGHRA, CDR2 YSYEKL. Losses at the gene ends were 4 bases for V and 5 bases for J; bases not matched to a gene: 6. The CDR3 has 14 residues. The CDR3 DNA reads as TGCGCCAGCAGCCCGACAGGGGGGCTTGACGAGCAGTACTTC. Protein sequence: CASSPTGGLDEQYF.

This clonotype has only a few counts. This chain uses TRBV21-1 with TRBJ1-1; TRBD1, the table's D call, was not compared with the DNA. TRBV21-1 constitutes a pseudogene. There are 9 residues in the CDR3. The CDR3 protein is CASSGEAFF. DNA for the CDR3: TGTGCCAGCTCCGGGGAAGCTTTCTTT.

Many counts were recorded for this clonotype. The chain links TRBV20-1 to TRBJ1-2; D may be TRBD1 (6 bases). This CDR3 comprises 13 residues. Germline V CDR1 and CDR2: DFQATT, SNEGSKA (reference sequence). V lost 0 bases and J lost 8, with 13 bases in between. CDR3 amino acids: CSARDSGGLGYTF. CDR3 coding DNA: TGCAGTGCTAGAGATTCCGGGGGCCTCGGCTACACCTTC.

The V gene is TRBV20-1, the J gene TRBJ1-2; 8 bases are shared with TRBD1. Looked up from germline, CDR1 is DFQATT and CDR2 is SNEGSKA (reference sequence). This CDR3 contains 18 residues. CDR3 residues: CRSPGTGIVPCVDYGYTF. In DNA form, the CDR3 reads TGCAGGTCCCCTGGGACAGGTATCGTGCCGTGTGTGGACTATGGCTACACCTTC.

This clonotype was observed a handful of times. V and J are TRBV29-1 and TRBJ1-2, with D tentatively TRBD1 (5 bases). Germline CDR1 reads SQVTM; CDR2 reads ANQGSEA. V was pared by 7 bases and J by 6 bases, with 18 bases between. This CDR3 is 13 amino acids long. Written as DNA, the CDR3 is TGCAGCGCCTACCCAGCGGGGGGGGATGGCTACACCTTC. Translating it yields CSAYPAGGDGYTF.

The J gene is TRBJ2-7, the V gene TRBV6-5; TRBD1 agrees at 7 bases. From germline, CDR1 is MNHEY and CDR2 SVGAGI. The CDR3 has 15 residues. V lost 5 bases to trimming and J lost 5 bases; unmatched junction nucleotides: 12. CDR3: CASSNTDRHTDEQYF. The DNA of the CDR3 is TGTGCCAGCAGTAACACGGACAGGCACACTGACGAGCAGTACTTC.

For this clonotype: A junction end diverges from the germline sequence, so it may reflect a read error. DNA of the CDR3: TGTGCCAGCAGCCGCGAACAGACTAGCGGGCTCGCCTTC. Its translation: CASSREQTSGLAF. The chain uses TRBV4-2 and TRBJ2-5, with 10 bases matching TRBD2. The germline V gene has CDR1 LGHNA and CDR2 YNFKEQ. The CDR3 is 13 amino acids.

V usage is TRBV25-1 and J usage is TRBJ2-7; D not certain. Trimming shortened V by 7 bases and J by 3 bases, and 7 bases separated the two germline ends. The germline gives CDR1 MGHDK, CDR2 SYGVNS. The CDR3 has 11 amino acids. CDR3 loop: CASMMGYEQYF. CDR3 bases: TGTGCCAGCATGATGGGCTACGAGCAGTACTTC.

This clonotype was observed a handful of times. The V call is TRBV6-5, the J call TRBJ1-1; D may be TRBD1 (6 bases). Trimming pared 10 bases from V and 2 bases from J, leaving 23 bases between. CDR3 size: 16 residues. From germline, CDR1 is MNHEY and CDR2 SVGAGI. The CDR3 bases are TGTGCCACCCTTGGGCTAGGGGGTAAGGGCAACACTGAAGCTTTCTTT. This gives the protein CATLGLGGKGNTEAFF.

The table lists this clonotype with a few counts. The chain couples TRBV6-5 to TRBJ1-5, with 10 bases that match TRBD1. This CDR3 is 21 amino acids long. Germline CDR1 reads MNHEY; CDR2 reads SVGAGI. The ends lost 2 bases at V and 1 base at J; junction bases unmatched: 17. The CDR3: CASSYTPPDRGLAASNQPQHF. The CDR3 DNA reads as TGTGCCAGCAGTTACACCCCTCCCGACAGGGGGCTAGCGGCGAGCAATCAGCCCCAGCATTTT.

The V and J genes are TRBV15 and TRBJ2-5, with TRBD1 identical over 10 bases. J gave up 6 bases and V 3 bases, and 7 bases lay outside the gene matches. This CDR3 spans 15 amino acids. Germline-derived CDR1 and CDR2 are LNHNV and YYDKDF (reference sequence). DNA of the CDR3: TGTGCCACCAGCAGGCCGGGACAGGGGTATAAGACCCAGTACTTC. As protein: CATSRPGQGYKTQYF.

This clonotype was seen only a few times. V and J are TRBV4-2 and TRBJ1-5, with D hard to call. Germline CDR1 reads LGHNA; CDR2 reads YNFKEQ. The germline V and J ends were trimmed by 1 base and 9 bases, with 13 bases remaining between them. The CDR3 is 14 amino acids. The CDR3 reads CASSQGVTVGPQHF. CDR3 coding DNA: TGTGCCAGCAGCCAAGGGGTGACTGTCGGGCCCCAGCATTTT.